This entry lists 8 T cell receptor beta chains sequenced from one sample in a study of metastatic and nonmetastatic thyroid tumors. All patients reached thyroid surgery having received no treatment beforehand. TCRdb re-analyzed the PCR reads using MiXCR. The repertoire holds several thousand clones, with about 33% as singletons. The sequenced sample was tumor tissue. The source is a female donor with papillary thyroid cancer or a benign thyroid nodule (not recorded which). Some clones in this sample may be carry-over from other donors' samples.

As concerns this clone: With a much larger clone just one base away, this may be a read error. The chain couples TRBV5-4 to TRBJ2-1; D gene ambiguous. The CDR3 has 16 amino acids. The germline gives CDR1 SGHNT, CDR2 YYREEE (reference sequence). V gave up 0 bases and J gave up 8 bases, with 18 bases separating them. The CDR3 nucleotides are TGTGCCAGCAGCTTGGTTGTCCCCCATCCCCAGGATGAGCAGTTCTTC. Its protein product is CASSLVVPHPQDEQFF.

This clone qualifies as medium-sized. The rearrangement joins TRBV6-5 to TRBJ1-1; tentatively, D is TRBD1 (5 bases). From germline, CDR1 is MNHEY and CDR2 SVGAGI. V lost 0 bases to trimming and J lost 0 bases, with 8 bases between them. There are 15 residues in the CDR3. In nucleotides, the CDR3 is TGTGCCAGCAGTTACTCGGGGGGAATGAACACTGAAGCTTTCTTT. Protein sequence: CASSYSGGMNTEAFF.

By share of the sample, this clone is medium-sized. This chain uses TRBV20-1 with TRBJ2-1; unclear D gene. The V gene's germline CDR1 is DFQATT and CDR2 SNEGSKA (reference sequence). The CDR3 covers 12 residues. V was pared by 1 base and J by 6 bases, with 7 bases between. The CDR3 DNA reads as TGCAGTGCTAGAGTTTCAGCCAATGAGCAGTTCTTC. This encodes CSARVSANEQFF.

The V gene is TRBV5-1, the J gene TRBJ1-1; no clear D gene. V lost 0 bases and J lost 4, with 7 bases in between. The V gene's germline CDR1 is SGHRS and CDR2 YFSETQ. This CDR3 has 13 amino acids. CDR3 coding DNA: TGCGCCAGCAGCTTGGAAGTGGGCACTGAAGCTTTCTTT. This codes for CASSLEVGTEAFF.

This clone was recorded at least ten times. The J gene is TRBJ2-1, the V gene TRBV20-1, with TRBD2 matching 16 bases. The CDR3 covers 18 residues. CDR1 and CDR2 (germline): DFQATT, SNEGSKA (reference sequence). The V segment lost 5 bases and the J segment 7 bases; nucleotides outside the gene matches: 14. CDR3 nucleotides: TGCAGTGCTCCCGACCCCGGGACTAGCGGGAGGGCCGGGAATGAGCAGTTCTTC. Translation gives CSAPDPGTSGRAGNEQFF.

The CDR3 DNA sequence: TGTGCCAGCAGCTTAACGGGGGGCCCCGAAAATGAGCAGTTCTTC. The encoded protein is CASSLTGGPENEQFF. V gene TRBV7-3 combines with J gene TRBJ2-1, with D perhaps assigned TRBD1 or TRBD2 (6 bases each). Germline CDR1 and CDR2: SGHTA and FQGTGA. The CDR3 length is 15 residues. Trimming removed 0 bases from V and 7 bases from J, with 13 bases in between.

The chain links TRBV6-2 or TRBV6-3 to TRBJ2-1; 9 nucleotides align to TRBD1. Looked up from germline, CDR1 is MNHEY and CDR2 is SVGEGT. This CDR3 is 16 amino acids long. Trimming at V came to 7 bases and at J to 4 bases, leaving 11 bases not matched to a gene. CDR3 coding DNA: TGTGCCAGCATCGCCTGGACAGGGGTTGGTTACAATGAGCAGTTCTTC. Translation gives CASIAWTGVGYNEQFF.

This clone was observed many times. The gene calls are TRBV11-2 and TRBJ2-3, with 11 bases fitting TRBD2. This CDR3 has 16 amino acids. V shed 5 bases, J shed 0 bases, and the junction held 4 bases outside the gene matches. Germline CDR1 SGHAT, CDR2 FQNNGV. The CDR3 loop reads CASSNRLAGSTDTQYF. The CDR3 DNA follows: TGTGCCAGCAGCAACCGACTAGCGGGGAGCACAGATACGCAGTATTTT.